This TCR beta chain was obtained from a study of blood T cell repertoires in COVID-19. Study-level information: The origin of the acute and convalescent COVID-19 samples was the United States, Italy and Spain. The cDNA or gDNA used as material had been derived from T cells, B-cell-depleted T cells, or PBMCs.

In the original analysis: Reference gene primer amplification yielded estimated nucleated cell counts. TCRdb's copy holds only in-frame clones and misses some; the assay was immunoSEQ multiplex PCR. The D gene and trimming were derived from the DNA, and the V and J assignments and clone size from that table. The table records 190,000 or so clones, more than 70% of them present only once. This CDR3 comprises 13 residues. The germline V and J ends were trimmed by 0 bases and 8 bases, with 10 bases remaining between them. CDR1 is MNHEY, CDR2 SVGAGI, per germline. The chain employs TRBV6-5 and TRBJ1-1; D gene ambiguous. The sequence was obtained from a woman in her twenties or thirties with acute or convalescent COVID-19. Sequenced input: peripheral blood. CDR3 sequence reads: CASSYSSTYEAFF. CDR3 coding DNA: TGTGCCAGCAGTTACTCGAGTACCTACGAAGCTTTCTTT.